These T cell receptor beta chains were read from a single sample in a study of control samples from healthy donors and cancer patients. This table comes from immunoSEQ multiplex PCR, and its TCRdb copy is limited to in-frame clones, with some not included. The sample lists over 85,000 clones, 85% to 90% occurring once. Sequencing was done on a sample of PBMCs. These receptors were obtained from a woman in her fifties or sixties with colorectal cancer. Both conserved end residues are part of each CDR3. The order of the fields is J gene, V gene, clone size, D gene, CDR3 DNA, CDR3 protein. A D gene is named only where the DNA matches it firmly. Some rows have no size entry. The others give once, few or many, or a class for an expanded clone.

>TRBJ1-1|TRBV7-2|.|.
TGTGCCAGCAGCTTAGCAGAGGGGACTGAAGCTTTCTTT
CASSLAEGTEAFF
>TRBJ1-3|TRBV3-1/TRBV3-2|.|.
TGTGCCAGCAGCCAAGGAAACACCATATATTTT
CASSQGNTIYF
>TRBJ1-1|TRBV28|once|.
TGTGCCAGCATCACGACAGCGGGCACTGAAGCTTTCTTT
CASITTAGTEAFF
>TRBJ1-2|TRBV27|.|.
TGTGCCAGCAGTTTCAAGCCAGATCCTAACTATGGCTACACCTTC
CASSFKPDPNYGYTF
>TRBJ1-6|TRBV5-6|.|.
TGTGCCAGCAGCACACCGCAGGGTGCCCTCCACTTT
CASSTPQGALHF
>TRBJ1-1|TRBV28|.|TRBD1
TGTGCCAGCAGCCAGGACAGGGTTGACACTGAAGCTTTCTTT
CASSQDRVDTEAFF
>TRBJ2-6|TRBV18|.|TRBD1
TGTGCCAGCTCACCATGGACAGGGGGAAGCTCTGGGGCCAACGTCCTGACTTTC
CASSPWTGGSSGANVLTF
>TRBJ2-6|TRBV2|.|.
TGTGCCAGCAGTGAAGCGACGGGGAACTCTGGGGCCAACGTCCTGACTTTC
CASSEATGNSGANVLTF
>TRBJ1-5|TRBV7-8|.|TRBD1
TGTGCCAGCAGCTTAGGGACCCGGACAGGATACAATCAGCCCCAGCATTTT
CASSLGTRTGYNQPQHF
>TRBJ1-4|TRBV6-5|.|.
TGTGCCAGCAGTCGGGGGACTGCTAATGAAAAACTGTTTTTT
CASSRGTANEKLFF
>TRBJ1-1|TRBV30|.|.
TGTGCCTGGAGTCCGCTGAACACTGAAGCTTTCTTT
CAWSPLNTEAFF
>TRBJ1-1|TRBV7-2|.|TRBD1
TGTGCCAGCAGCCCGGGACAGGTGATGTTGAACACTGAAGCTTTCTTT
CASSPGQVMLNTEAFF
>TRBJ1-4|TRBV3-1/TRBV3-2|.|.
TGTGCCAGCAGCCAAGATGACGGCGGTGAAAAACTGTTTTTT
CASSQDDGGEKLFF
>TRBJ1-2|TRBV28|.|.
TGTGCCACCGGGACGGCATTCGGATACTATGGCTACACCTTC
CATGTAFGYYGYTF
>TRBJ1-4|TRBV7-2|.|.
TGTGCCAGCAGCTTAGCGCGGGGTTCTAATGAAAAACTGTTTTTT
CASSLARGSNEKLFF
>TRBJ1-5|TRBV6-2/TRBV6-3|once|.
TGTGCCAGCAGTTACCGGGACGGGCTGAGGGAGCCCCAGCATTTT
CASSYRDGLREPQHF
>TRBJ2-1|TRBV7-7|.|TRBD1
TGTGCCAGCAGCTCGGGACAGGACTTATCCTACAATGAGCAGTTCTTC
CASSSGQDLSYNEQFF
>TRBJ2-2|TRBV10-3|.|.
TGTGCCATCAGCGGGGGGCTGAACACCGGGGAGCTGTTTTTT
CAISGGLNTGELFF
>TRBJ2-1|TRBV12-5|once|TRBD2
TGTGCTAGTGGTTCGGGGGGAACTGCAGAAAATGAGCAGTTCTTC
CASGSGGTAENEQFF
>TRBJ1-2|TRBV28|.|.
TGTGCCAGCAGTTTCGACCGTGGCTACACCTTC
CASSFDRGYTF
>TRBJ2-1|TRBV6-5|few|.
TGTGCCAGCAGTAACCTACAGGGCGGTGAGCAGTTCTTC
CASSNLQGGEQFF
>TRBJ1-6|TRBV7-2|.|.
TGTGCCAGCAGCCAAGGGGGGAATTCACCCCTCCACTTT
CASSQGGNSPLHF
>TRBJ1-1|TRBV19|.|TRBD1
TGTGCCAGTTCTACCACAGGGGGTAACACTGAAGCTTTCTTT
CASSTTGGNTEAFF
>TRBJ2-1|TRBV5-1|.|.
TGCGCCAGCAGCTTGACAGGGTATGAGCAGTTCTTC
CASSLTGYEQFF
>TRBJ1-1|TRBV10-2|.|.
TGCGCCAGCAGTCAAAACACTGAAGCTTTCTTT
CASSQNTEAFF
>TRBJ1-5|TRBV27|.|TRBD1
TGTGCCAGCAGTTTAAGGACAGGGGATCAGCCCCAGCATTTT
CASSLRTGDQPQHF
>TRBJ2-2|TRBV29-1|.|.
TGCAGCGTTGATAGACAGAACACCGGGGAGCTGTTTTTT
CSVDRQNTGELFF
>TRBJ2-1|TRBV3-1/TRBV3-2|.|TRBD2
TGTGCCAGCAGCCGGATCAAACTAGCGAGAGGACCTAATGAGCAGTTCTTC
CASSRIKLARGPNEQFF
>TRBJ1-6|TRBV12-5|once|TRBD1
TGTGCTAGTGGTTTGAGACCCTCGGGACAGGAGGCACCCCTCCACTTT
CASGLRPSGQEAPLHF
>TRBJ1-1|TRBV5-1|.|.
TGCGCCAGCAGCTCCGACTTTAACACTGAAGCTTTCTTT
CASSSDFNTEAFF
>TRBJ1-6|TRBV27|medium-sized|.
TGTGCCAGCAGTTTTTGGGGGACTGGTTCACCCCTCCACTTT
CASSFWGTGSPLHF
>TRBJ1-5|TRBV19|.|.
TGTGCCAGTAGTTGGGTGAATAGCAATCAGCCCCAGCATTTT
CASSWVNSNQPQHF
>TRBJ1-6|TRBV12-3/TRBV12-4|.|.
TGTGCCAGCAGACAGCGAACCGTATCACCCCTCCACTTT
CASRQRTVSPLHF
>TRBJ1-3|TRBV14|.|.
TGTGCCAGCAGCTTAGGAAACACCATATATTTT
CASSLGNTIYF
>TRBJ2-3|TRBV28|.|TRBD2
TGTGCCACCGTGACGACTAGCGGGGGGGCGGTCGGTACGCAGTATTTT
CATVTTSGGAVGTQYF
>TRBJ2-2|TRBV4-1|few|.
TGCGCCAGCAGCCAAGGATGGACTAATACCGGGGAGCTGTTTTTT
CASSQGWTNTGELFF
>TRBJ1-5|TRBV2|.|.
TGTGCCAGCAGTGAAGATAGGCAAAGGCATTTT
CASSEDRQRHF
>TRBJ1-3|TRBV20-1|.|.
TGCAGTGCTAGTGGACCGCCTATTCAGTCTGGAAACACCATATATTTT
CSASGPPIQSGNTIYF
>TRBJ2-1|TRBV9|.|TRBD1
TGTGCCAGCAGCGTAGCCGGGACAGGGTACAATGAGCAGTTCTTC
CASSVAGTGYNEQFF
>TRBJ1-3|TRBV10-3|.|TRBD1
TGTGCCACGCAGGACAGGGGGTCTGGAAACACCATATATTTT
CATQDRGSGNTIYF
>TRBJ2-3|TRBV24-1|.|TRBD1
TGTGCCACCAGATTAACAGGGGCGGATACGCAGTATTTT
CATRLTGADTQYF
>TRBJ1-6|TRBV18|.|.
TGTGCCAGCTCACCACAGGCAGGTGGAGAATCACCCCTCCACTTT
CASSPQAGGESPLHF
>TRBJ1-2|TRBV19|.|TRBD1
TGTGCCAGTAGTATAGGGGCAGGGGGCAGGAATGGCTACACCTTC
CASSIGAGGRNGYTF
>TRBJ2-1|TRBV24-1|.|TRBD2
TGTGCCACCAGTGACGTAGCGGGGATAAACAATGAGCAGTTCTTC
CATSDVAGINNEQFF
>TRBJ2-1|TRBV14|.|TRBD1
TGTGCCAGCAGCAAGGGACAGGCGGACAATGAGCAGTTCTTC
CASSKGQADNEQFF
>TRBJ1-2|TRBV3-1/TRBV3-2|.|.
TGTGCCAGCAGCCAAGGAAGCGGGAACTATGGCTACACCTTC
CASSQGSGNYGYTF
>TRBJ1-6|TRBV7-2|.|TRBD1
TGTGCCAGCAGCTTAGAGCGGGTGACAGGGGGTCGAAATTCACCCCTCCACTTT
CASSLERVTGGRNSPLHF